This T cell receptor (beta chain) was sequenced during a study of molecular identifiers for immune sequencing clone quantification. Whole-study context: Replicate experiments took RNA from approximately 20,000 or 100,000 naive CD8 cells, divided it five ways and sequenced four. Whole-study findings and limits: Sizes of clones that are highly expanded could be underestimated (if identical TCR molecules share a barcode). Clones that exceeded 20 RNA copies held over 98% of effector molecules, yet under 1% in naive cells.

In this sample, this clonotype turned up a few times. What it binds is not known. The germline V gene has CDR1 SGHNT and CDR2 YYREEE (reference sequence). V lost 5 bases, J lost 4 bases, and 4 bases stayed unmatched. This CDR3 has 14 residues. TCRdb fed the PCR reads into MiXCR, producing one record per CDR3 protein. Here the sample spans about 630,000 distinct CDR3 sequences, roughly 27% being singletons. The TCR sequence derives from a human donor in good health. Some libraries in this study had Jurkat cell RNA spiked in. The sequenced sample consisted of naive CD8+ T cells from blood, with Jurkat cell RNA spiked in. Regarding subset: FACS-sorted CD8+CD4-CCR7+CD45RA+ naive T cells. The chain uses TRBV5-4 and TRBJ1-2, with TRBD1 matching 11 bases. As DNA, the CDR3 is TGTGCCAGCAGGGGACAGGGGGGAGCCTATGGCTACACCTTC. Its protein product is CASRGQGGAYGYTF. The whole variable domain, filled in from reference TRBV5-4 and TRBJ1-2, reads ETGVTQSPTHLIKTRGQQVTLRCSSQSGHNTVSWYQQALGQGPQFIFQYYREEENGRGNFPPRFSGLQFPNYSSELNVNALELDDSALYLCASRGQGGAYGYTFGSGTRLTVV.